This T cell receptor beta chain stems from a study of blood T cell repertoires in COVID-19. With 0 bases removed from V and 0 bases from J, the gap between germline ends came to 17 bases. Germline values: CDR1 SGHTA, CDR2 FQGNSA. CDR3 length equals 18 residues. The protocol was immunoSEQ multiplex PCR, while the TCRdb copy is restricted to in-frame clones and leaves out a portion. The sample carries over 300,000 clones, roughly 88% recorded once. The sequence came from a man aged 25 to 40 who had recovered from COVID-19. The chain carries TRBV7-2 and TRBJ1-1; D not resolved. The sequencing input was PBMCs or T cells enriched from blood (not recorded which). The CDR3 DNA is TGTGCCAGCAGCTTAGCGGCGGGGTTAGGGAGAATGAACACTGAAGCTTTCTTT. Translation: CASSLAAGLGRMNTEAFF.